This section outlines one T cell receptor beta chain sequence together with its context. The antigen is not known. This sample was taken from a study of radiotherapy plus CTLA-4 blockade in lung cancer. Points from the study as a whole: With interferon-beta, early dynamics of blood T cell clones were reported to best predict response. Radiotherapy plus ipilimumab was followed by expansion in blood of tumor-derived TCR clones.

V shed 6 bases and J shed 2 bases, with 15 bases lying between them. Germline assignment: CDR1 MDHEN and CDR2 SYDVKM. CDR3 size: 15 residues. The data were produced by immunoSEQ multiplex PCR, yet TCRdb's version contains in-frame clones alone and is incomplete. The sample includes about 51,000 clones, roughly 77% of them seen just once. Sequenced here: peripheral blood, sampled from a patient treated with radiotherapy plus ipilimumab. J is TRBJ2-3 and V is TRBV28, with D possibly matching TRBD2 (5 bases). The TCR originated in a human donor with non-small cell lung cancer whose response to radiotherapy plus ipilimumab could not be evaluated. CDR3 nucleotides: TGTGCCAGCAGCCTCGGCGGGTTTTCCACAGATACGCAGTATTTT. Its protein is CASSLGGFSTDTQYF.